The 8 T cell receptor beta chains in this list originate from one sample, sequenced in a study of T cell changes during pregnancy in multiple sclerosis. The protocol was immunoSEQ multiplex PCR, while the TCRdb copy is restricted to in-frame clones and leaves out a portion. In the table there are approximately 110,000 clones, 92% of which are singletons. The sample here was peripheral blood, taken in the third trimester of pregnancy. The receptors originated from a female donor with multiple sclerosis, enrolled in a pregnancy study.

The chain joins TRBV25-1 to TRBJ1-4; D not certain. The V and J ends lost 0 bases and 8 bases respectively, with 13 bases between them. CDR3 size: 15 residues. CDR1 and CDR2 (germline): MGHDK, SYGVNS. CDR3 protein: CASSEYAGYDEKLFF. The DNA of the CDR3 is TGTGCCAGCAGTGAATATGCGGGGTACGACGAAAAACTGTTTTTT. Using reference TRBV25-1 and TRBJ1-4 for the parts outside the CDR3, the full variable domain is EADIYQTPRYLVIGTGKKITLECSQTMGHDKMYWYQQDPGMELHLIHYSYGVNSTEKGDLSSESTVSRIRTEHFPLTLESARPSHTSQYLCASSEYAGYDEKLFFGSGTQLSVL.

DNA of the CDR3: TGTGCCAGCTCTAGAGTAGCGGGAGAGGCGACTGAGCAGTTCTTC. Translation: CASSRVAGEATEQFF. The chain joins TRBV18 to TRBJ2-1; 9 nucleotides align to TRBD2. CDR3 length equals 15 residues. CDR1 is KGHSH and CDR2 is LQKENI in the germline V gene. J gave up 9 bases and V 6 bases, and 12 bases lay outside the gene matches.

This clone was seen a handful of times. The chain employs TRBV5-6 and TRBJ2-2; D is undetermined. CDR3 size: 13 residues. V was trimmed by 4 bases and J by 3 bases, leaving 7 bases between them. Germline CDR1 SGHDT, CDR2 YYEEEE. CDR3 in DNA: TGTGCCAGCAGCCCCCTCGACACCGGGGAGCTGTTTTTT. It specifies CASSPLDTGELFF.

The rearrangement uses TRBV5-8 and TRBJ2-1; 7 positions match TRBD2. The CDR3 has 12 residues. CDR1 is SGHTS, CDR2 YDEGEE, per germline. The ends lost 9 bases at V and 9 bases at J; junction bases unmatched: 9. The CDR3 coding sequence is TGTGCCAACCCAATTTGGGGGGGTGAGCAGTTCTTC. Its translation: CANPIWGGEQFF. The whole variable domain, filled in from reference TRBV5-8 and TRBJ2-1, reads EAGVTQSPTHLIKTRGQQATLRCSPISGHTSVYWYQQALGLGLQFLLWYDEGEERNRGNFPPRFSGRQFPNYSSELNVNALELEDSALYLCANPIWGGEQFFGPGTRLTVL.

CDR3: CASSLDSAAYNEQFF. Here the CDR3 DNA reads TGCGCCAGCAGCTTGGATTCAGCGGCCTACAATGAGCAGTTCTTC. The rearrangement links TRBV5-1 to TRBJ2-1; tentatively, D is TRBD2 (5 bases). The germline V gene has CDR1 SGHRS and CDR2 YFSETQ. CDR3 size: 15 residues. V was pared by 0 bases and J by 2 bases, with 9 bases between. Based on the CDR3 plus reference TRBV5-1 and TRBJ2-1, the full variable domain is KAGVTQTPRYLIKTRGQQVTLSCSPISGHRSVSWYQQTPGQGLQFLFEYFSETQRNKGNFPGRFSGRQFSNSRSEMNVSTLELGDSALYLCASSLDSAAYNEQFFGPGTRLTVL.

The rearrangement links TRBV28 to TRBJ1-3; D not certain. The CDR3 is 15 residues long. V was pared by 3 bases and J by 0 bases, with 9 bases between. Germline CDR1 MDHEN, CDR2 SYDVKM. The CDR3, as DNA: TGTGCCAGCAGTTTTACGCGGAGCTCTGGAAACACCATATATTTT. As protein: CASSFTRSSGNTIYF.

This clone was detected a few times. This sequence joins TRBV28 and TRBJ1-3, with a possible D match to TRBD1 (5 bases). The CDR3 contains 15 residues. CDR1 MDHEN and CDR2 SYDVKM come from the germline V gene. V was pared by 7 bases and J by 0 bases, with 13 bases between. CDR3 coding DNA: TGTGCCAGCACTCCGGGGGGGAGCTCTGGAAACACCATATATTTT. Translation: CASTPGGSSGNTIYF. The variable domain in full, completed from reference TRBV28 and TRBJ1-3, reads DVKVTQSSRYLVKRTGEKVFLECVQDMDHENMFWYRQDPGLGLRLIYFSYDVKMKEKGDIPEGYSVSREKKERFSLILESASTNQTSMYLCASTPGGSSGNTIYFGEGSWLTVV.

The chain is built from TRBV9 and TRBJ1-1, with D tentatively TRBD1 (5 bases). V was clipped by 0 bases and J by 0 bases, with 6 bases between them. CDR3 length: 14 amino acids. Germline-derived CDR1 and CDR2 are SGDLS and YYNGEE. The CDR3 here is CASSVGQMNTEAFF. CDR3 bases: TGTGCCAGCAGCGTAGGACAGATGAACACTGAAGCTTTCTTT.